This T cell receptor beta chain was found in a study of blood T cell repertoires in COVID-19. With regard to this clone: The junction does not match germline at one end; this may be a read error.

From germline, CDR1 is SNHLY and CDR2 FYNNEI. CDR3 length equals 16 residues. The table came from immunoSEQ multiplex PCR; TCRdb's copy has only in-frame clones and leaves some out. The sample gives 200,000 to 300,000 clones, around 84% of which show up once; approximately 2.4% is in the top ten. The V and J genes are TRBV2 and TRBJ1-2, with TRBD1 matching over 9 bases. This clonotype was sampled from a man aged 40-50 years who had recovered from COVID-19. Sequencing used peripheral blood. CDR3 protein: CASRSRPGQGISGYIF. DNA of the CDR3: TGTGCCAGCAGATCTAGACCGGGACAGGGAATCTCTGGCTACATCTTC.